The next 3 T cell receptor beta chains were all read from a single sample in a study of blood T cells in healthy people across ages. The use of a sample-barcoded 5' primer and a J-beta primer mix characterized a second PCR of roughly 7 to 12 cycles. TCRdb used MiXCR to reprocess the 5' RACE reads, holding one entry per CDR3 protein. The sample records approximately 1.5 million distinct CDR3 sequences, approximately 43% being singletons. The sequenced sample consisted of blood. These receptors were collected from a woman younger than 30 in good health.

This chain connects TRBV5-1 to TRBJ2-3; D is possibly TRBD1 (5 bases). V was pared by 0 bases and J by 0 bases, with 11 bases between. The CDR3 contains 16 residues. Per germline, CDR1 SGHRS and CDR2 YFSETQ. This CDR3 is CASSLGPTASTDTQYF. The CDR3 bases are TGCGCCAGCAGCTTGGGGCCGACAGCTAGCACAGATACGCAGTATTTT.

This chain joins TRBV7-2 and TRBJ1-2; D possibly corresponds to TRBD1 (5 bases). Germline V lookup: CDR1 SGHTA, CDR2 FQGNSA. The CDR3 totals 14 residues. V lost 8 bases to trimming and J lost 2 bases, with 15 bases between them. In DNA, the CDR3 is TGTGCCAGCGGCTCGAGGCGGGACAACTATGGCTACACCTTC. Its protein product is CASGSRRDNYGYTF. Combining the CDR3 with reference TRBV7-2 and TRBJ1-2 gives the whole variable domain GAGVSQSPSNKVTEKGKDVELRCDPISGHTALYWYRQSLGQGLEFLIYFQGNSAPDKSGLPSDRFSAERTGGSVSTLTIQRTQQEDSAVYLCASGSRRDNYGYTFGSGTRLTVV.

This clonotype turned up a few times. The CDR3 nucleotides read TGCAGTGCCCTACCGGGCCAGGGAATCACCGAGCAGTACTTC. Translating it yields CSALPGQGITEQYF. The genes are TRBV20-1 and TRBJ2-5; weak D call: TRBD1 (5 bases). The J call could be wrong; TRBJ2-7 is a better fit for the DNA end. Germline V gives CDR1 DFQATT, CDR2 SNEGSKA (reference sequence). This CDR3 has 14 residues.